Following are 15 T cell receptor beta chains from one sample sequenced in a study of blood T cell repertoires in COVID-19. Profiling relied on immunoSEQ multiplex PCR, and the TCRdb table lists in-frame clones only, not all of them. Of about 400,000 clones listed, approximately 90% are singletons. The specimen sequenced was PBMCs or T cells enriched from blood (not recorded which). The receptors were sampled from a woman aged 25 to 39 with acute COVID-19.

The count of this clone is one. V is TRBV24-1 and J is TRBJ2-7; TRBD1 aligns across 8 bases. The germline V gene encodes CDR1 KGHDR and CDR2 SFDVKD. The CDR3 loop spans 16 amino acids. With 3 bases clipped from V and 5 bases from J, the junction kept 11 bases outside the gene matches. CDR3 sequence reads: CATSDPTSDRVHEQYF. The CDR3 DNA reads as TGTGCCACCAGTGATCCTACCTCGGACAGGGTCCACGAGCAGTACTTC.

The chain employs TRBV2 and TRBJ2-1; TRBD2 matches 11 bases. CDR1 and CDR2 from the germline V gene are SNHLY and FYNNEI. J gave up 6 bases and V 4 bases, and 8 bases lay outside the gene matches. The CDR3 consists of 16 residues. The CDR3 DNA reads TGTGCCAGCAGTGTGATAGCGGGGGGGAGTGTCAATGAGCAGTTCTTC. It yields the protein CASSVIAGGSVNEQFF.

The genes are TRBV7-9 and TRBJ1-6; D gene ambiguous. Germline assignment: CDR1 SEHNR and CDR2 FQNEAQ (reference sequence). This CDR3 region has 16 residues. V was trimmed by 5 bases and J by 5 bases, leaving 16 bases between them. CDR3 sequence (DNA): TGTGCCAGCAGCCCTTCGGGGAGGATCAATAATTCACCCCTCCACTTT. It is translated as CASSPSGRINNSPLHF.

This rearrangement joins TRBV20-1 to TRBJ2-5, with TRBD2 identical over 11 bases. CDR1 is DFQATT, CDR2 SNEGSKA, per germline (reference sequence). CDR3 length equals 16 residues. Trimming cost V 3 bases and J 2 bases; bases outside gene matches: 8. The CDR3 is CSASPLAGGPQETQYF. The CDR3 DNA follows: TGCAGTGCTAGTCCCCTAGCGGGGGGCCCACAAGAGACCCAGTACTTC.

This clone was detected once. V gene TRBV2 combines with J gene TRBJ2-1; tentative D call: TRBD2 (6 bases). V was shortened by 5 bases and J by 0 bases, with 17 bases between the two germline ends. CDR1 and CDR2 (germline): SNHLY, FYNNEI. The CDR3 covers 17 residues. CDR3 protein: CASSPYLADPSYNEQFF. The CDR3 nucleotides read TGTGCCAGCAGTCCCTACTTAGCGGACCCCTCCTACAATGAGCAGTTCTTC.

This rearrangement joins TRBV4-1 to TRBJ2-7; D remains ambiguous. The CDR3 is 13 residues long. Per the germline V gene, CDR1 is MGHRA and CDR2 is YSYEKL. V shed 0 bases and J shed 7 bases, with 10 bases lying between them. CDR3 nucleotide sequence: TGCGCCAGCAGCCAAGATCTGGAGAGAGAGCAGTACTTC. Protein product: CASSQDLEREQYF.

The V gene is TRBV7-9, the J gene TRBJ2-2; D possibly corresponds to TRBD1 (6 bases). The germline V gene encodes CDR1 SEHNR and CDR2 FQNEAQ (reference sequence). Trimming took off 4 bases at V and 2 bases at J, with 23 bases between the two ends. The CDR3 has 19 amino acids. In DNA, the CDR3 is TGTGCCAGCAGCTCCCAGGGGTACAGGGCCCTACCAAACACCGGGGAGCTGTTTTTT. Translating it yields CASSSQGYRALPNTGELFF.

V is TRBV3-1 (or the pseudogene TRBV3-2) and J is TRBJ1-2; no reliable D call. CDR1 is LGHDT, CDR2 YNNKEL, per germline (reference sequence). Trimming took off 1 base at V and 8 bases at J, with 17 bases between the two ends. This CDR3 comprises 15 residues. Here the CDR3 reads CASSQVGRELWGYTF. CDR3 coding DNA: TGTGCCAGCAGCCAAGTGGGGAGGGAATTATGGGGCTACACCTTC.

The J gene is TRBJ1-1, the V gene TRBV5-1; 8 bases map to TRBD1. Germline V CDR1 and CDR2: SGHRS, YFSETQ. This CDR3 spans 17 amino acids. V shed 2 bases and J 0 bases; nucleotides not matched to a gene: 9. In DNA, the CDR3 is TGCGCCAGCAGCTTCAGATCAGGGGGCGGGATGAACACTGAAGCTTTCTTT. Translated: CASSFRSGGGMNTEAFF.

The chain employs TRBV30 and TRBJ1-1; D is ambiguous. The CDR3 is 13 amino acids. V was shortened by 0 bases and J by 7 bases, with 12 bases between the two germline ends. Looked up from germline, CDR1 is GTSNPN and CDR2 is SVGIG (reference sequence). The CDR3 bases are TGTGCCTGGAGTGTTGGAGGTACAAATGAAGCTTTCTTT. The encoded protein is CAWSVGGTNEAFF.

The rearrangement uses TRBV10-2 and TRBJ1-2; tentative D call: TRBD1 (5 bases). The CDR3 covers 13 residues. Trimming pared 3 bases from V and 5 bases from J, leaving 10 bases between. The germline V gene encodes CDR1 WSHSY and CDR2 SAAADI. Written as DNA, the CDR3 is TGCGCCAGCAGTGACCCAGGGACTTATGGCTACACCTTC. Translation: CASSDPGTYGYTF.

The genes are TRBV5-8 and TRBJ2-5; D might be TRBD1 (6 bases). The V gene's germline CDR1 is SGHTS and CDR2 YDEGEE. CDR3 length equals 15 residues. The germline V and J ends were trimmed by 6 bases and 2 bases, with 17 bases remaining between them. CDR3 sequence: CASISWRGGQETQYF. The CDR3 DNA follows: TGTGCCAGCATCTCCTGGAGAGGGGGACAAGAGACCCAGTACTTC.

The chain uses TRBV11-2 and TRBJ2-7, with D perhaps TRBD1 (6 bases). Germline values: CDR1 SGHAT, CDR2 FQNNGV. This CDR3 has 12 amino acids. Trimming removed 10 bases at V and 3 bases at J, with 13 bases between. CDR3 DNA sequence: TGTGCCACCGAAACAGGGTTCTACGAGCAGTACTTC. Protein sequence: CATETGFYEQYF.

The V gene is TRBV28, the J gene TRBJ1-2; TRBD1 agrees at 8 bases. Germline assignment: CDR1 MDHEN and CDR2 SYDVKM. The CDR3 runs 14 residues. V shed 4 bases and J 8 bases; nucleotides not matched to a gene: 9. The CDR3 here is CASSWLQGAWGYTF. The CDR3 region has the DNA TGTGCCAGCAGTTGGCTTCAGGGGGCTTGGGGCTACACCTTC.

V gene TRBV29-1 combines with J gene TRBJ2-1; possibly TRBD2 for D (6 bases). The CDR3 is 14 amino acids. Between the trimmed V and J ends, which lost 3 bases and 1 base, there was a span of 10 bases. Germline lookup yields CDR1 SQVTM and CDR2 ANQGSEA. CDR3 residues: CSVEGLSSYNEQFF. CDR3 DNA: TGCAGCGTTGAGGGACTTTCATCCTACAATGAGCAGTTCTTC.